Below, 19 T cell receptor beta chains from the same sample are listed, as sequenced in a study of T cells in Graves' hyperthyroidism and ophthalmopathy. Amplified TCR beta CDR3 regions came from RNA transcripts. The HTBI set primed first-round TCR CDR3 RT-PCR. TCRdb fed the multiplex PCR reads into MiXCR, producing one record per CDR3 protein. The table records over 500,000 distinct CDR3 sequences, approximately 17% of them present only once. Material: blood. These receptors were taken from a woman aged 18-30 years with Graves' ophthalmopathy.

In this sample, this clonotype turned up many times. CDR3 DNA sequence: TGTGCCAGCAGCCGGGACGTGAGCTCTGGAAACACCATATATTTT. It codes for CASSRDVSSGNTIYF. The rearrangement links TRBV3-1 to TRBJ1-3; D perhaps matches TRBD1 (5 bases). The germline gives CDR1 LGHDT, CDR2 YNNKEL (reference sequence). The length of the CDR3 is 15 residues. Trimming stripped 4 bases from V and 0 bases from J, with 10 bases between.

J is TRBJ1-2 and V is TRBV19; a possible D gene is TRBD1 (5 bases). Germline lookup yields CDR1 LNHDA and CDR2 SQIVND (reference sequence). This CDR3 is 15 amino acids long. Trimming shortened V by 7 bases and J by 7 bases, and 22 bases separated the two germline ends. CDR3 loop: CASTRDLVRGSGYTF. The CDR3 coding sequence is TGTGCCAGTACGCGGGACCTCGTAAGGGGTAGTGGCTACACCTTC.

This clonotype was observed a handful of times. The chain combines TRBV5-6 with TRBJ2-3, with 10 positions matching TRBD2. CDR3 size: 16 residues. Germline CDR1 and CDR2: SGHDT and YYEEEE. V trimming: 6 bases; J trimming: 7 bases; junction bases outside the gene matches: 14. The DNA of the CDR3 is TGTGCCAGCACCAGGGGAGGAGCGGGGGGGCGAAATACGCAGTATTTT. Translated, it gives CASTRGGAGGRNTQYF.

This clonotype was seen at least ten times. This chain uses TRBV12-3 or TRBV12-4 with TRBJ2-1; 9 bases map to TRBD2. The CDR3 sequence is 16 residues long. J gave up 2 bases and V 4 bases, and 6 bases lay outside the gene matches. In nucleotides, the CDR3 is TGTGCCAGCAGTTCTAGCGGGGATCCGACCTACAATGAGCAGTTCTTC. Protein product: CASSSSGDPTYNEQFF.

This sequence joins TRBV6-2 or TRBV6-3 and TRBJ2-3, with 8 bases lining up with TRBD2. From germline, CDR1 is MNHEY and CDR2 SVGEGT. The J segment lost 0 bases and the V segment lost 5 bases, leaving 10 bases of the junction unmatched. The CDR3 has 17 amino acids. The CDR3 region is CASSPREGLSSTDTQYF. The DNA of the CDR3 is TGTGCCAGCAGTCCCCGGGAGGGACTAAGTAGCACAGATACGCAGTATTTT.

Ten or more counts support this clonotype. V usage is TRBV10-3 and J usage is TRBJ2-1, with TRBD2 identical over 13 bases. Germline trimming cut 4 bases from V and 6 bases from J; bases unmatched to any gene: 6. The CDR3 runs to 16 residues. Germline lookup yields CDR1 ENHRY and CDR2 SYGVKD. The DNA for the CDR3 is TGTGCCATCAGTGGGACTAGCGGGAGACTGAGCAATGAGCAGTTCTTC. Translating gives CAISGTSGRLSNEQFF.

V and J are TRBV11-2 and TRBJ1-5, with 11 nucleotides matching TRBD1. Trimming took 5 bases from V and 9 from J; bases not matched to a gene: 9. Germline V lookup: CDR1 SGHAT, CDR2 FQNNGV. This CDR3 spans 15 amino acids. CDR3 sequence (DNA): TGTGCCAGCAGCCCCGGGACAGGGGGATATCGGCCCCAGCATTTT. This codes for CASSPGTGGYRPQHF.

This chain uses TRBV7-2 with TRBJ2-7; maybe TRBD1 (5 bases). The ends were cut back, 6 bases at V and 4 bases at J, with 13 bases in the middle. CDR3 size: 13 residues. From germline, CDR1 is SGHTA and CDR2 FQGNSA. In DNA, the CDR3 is TGTGCCAGCAGACCCCCAAGGGGATACGAGCAGTACTTC. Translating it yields CASRPPRGYEQYF.

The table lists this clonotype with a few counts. DNA for the CDR3: TGTGCCAGCAGCTTAGACCGTGGTGGGACAGTCTACACAGATACGCAGTATTTT. Protein: CASSLDRGGTVYTDTQYF. The gene calls are TRBV7-2 and TRBJ2-3; 7 bases agree with TRBD1. Germline V gene lookup returns CDR1 SGHTA and CDR2 FQGNSA. The trim removed 1 base at V and 2 bases at J, leaving 12 bases unmatched. This CDR3 is 18 amino acids long.

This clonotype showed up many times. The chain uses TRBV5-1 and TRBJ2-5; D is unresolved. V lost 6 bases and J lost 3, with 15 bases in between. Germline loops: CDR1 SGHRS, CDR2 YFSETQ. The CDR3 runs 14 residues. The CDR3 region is CASTKDGYEETQYF. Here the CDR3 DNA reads TGCGCCAGCACCAAGGACGGTTATGAAGAGACCCAGTACTTC.

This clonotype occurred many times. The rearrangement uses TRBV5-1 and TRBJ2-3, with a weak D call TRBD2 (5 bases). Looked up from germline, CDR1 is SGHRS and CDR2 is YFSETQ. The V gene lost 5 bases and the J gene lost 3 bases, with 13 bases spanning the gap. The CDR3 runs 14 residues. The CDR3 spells CASRLGAVTDTQYF. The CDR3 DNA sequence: TGCGCCAGCAGACTGGGAGCGGTAACAGATACGCAGTATTTT.

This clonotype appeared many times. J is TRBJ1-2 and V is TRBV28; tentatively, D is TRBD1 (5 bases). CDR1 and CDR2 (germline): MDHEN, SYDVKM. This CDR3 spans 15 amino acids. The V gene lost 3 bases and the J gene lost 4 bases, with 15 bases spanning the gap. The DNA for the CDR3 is TGTGCCAGCAGTTTGAGCAGGGTGGGTCTCTATGGCTACACCTTC. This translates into CASSLSRVGLYGYTF.

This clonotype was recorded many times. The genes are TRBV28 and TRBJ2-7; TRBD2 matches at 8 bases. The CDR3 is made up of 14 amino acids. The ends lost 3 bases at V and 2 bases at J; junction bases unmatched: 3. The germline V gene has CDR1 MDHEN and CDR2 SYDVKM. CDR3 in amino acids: CASSFGGRTYEQYF. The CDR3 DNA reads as TGTGCCAGCAGTTTCGGCGGGAGGACCTACGAGCAGTACTTC.

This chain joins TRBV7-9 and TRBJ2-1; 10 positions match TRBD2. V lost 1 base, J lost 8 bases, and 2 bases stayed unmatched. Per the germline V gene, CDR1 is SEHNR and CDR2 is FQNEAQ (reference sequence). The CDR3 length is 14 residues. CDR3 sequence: CASSLVAGGHEQFF. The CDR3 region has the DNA TGTGCCAGCAGCTTAGTAGCGGGGGGCCATGAGCAGTTCTTC.

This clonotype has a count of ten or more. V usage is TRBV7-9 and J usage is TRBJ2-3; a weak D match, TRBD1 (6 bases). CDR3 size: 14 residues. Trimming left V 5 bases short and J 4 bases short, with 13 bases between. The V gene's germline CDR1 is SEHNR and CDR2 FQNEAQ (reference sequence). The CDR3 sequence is CASSPREGADTQYF. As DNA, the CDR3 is TGTGCCAGCAGCCCCCGAGAGGGGGCAGATACGCAGTATTTT.

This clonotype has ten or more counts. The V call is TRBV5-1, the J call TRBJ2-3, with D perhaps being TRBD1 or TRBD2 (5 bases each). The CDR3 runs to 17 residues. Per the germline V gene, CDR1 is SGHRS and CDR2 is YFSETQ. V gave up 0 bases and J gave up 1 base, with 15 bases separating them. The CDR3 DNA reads TGCGCCAGCAGCTTGGTGGGGGTCGGGGCCGGCACAGATACGCAGTATTTT. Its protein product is CASSLVGVGAGTDTQYF. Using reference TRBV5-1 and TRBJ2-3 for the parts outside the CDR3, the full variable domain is KAGVTQTPRYLIKTRGQQVTLSCSPISGHRSVSWYQQTPGQGLQFLFEYFSETQRNKGNFPGRFSGRQFSNSRSEMNVSTLELGDSALYLCASSLVGVGAGTDTQYFGPGTRLTVL.

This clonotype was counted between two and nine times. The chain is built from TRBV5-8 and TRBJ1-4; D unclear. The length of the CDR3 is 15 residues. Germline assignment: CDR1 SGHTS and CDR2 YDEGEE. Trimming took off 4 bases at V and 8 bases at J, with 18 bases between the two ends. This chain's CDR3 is CASSRSNSNDEKLFF. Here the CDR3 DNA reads TGTGCCAGCAGCCGTTCAAACTCTAATGACGAAAAACTGTTTTTT.

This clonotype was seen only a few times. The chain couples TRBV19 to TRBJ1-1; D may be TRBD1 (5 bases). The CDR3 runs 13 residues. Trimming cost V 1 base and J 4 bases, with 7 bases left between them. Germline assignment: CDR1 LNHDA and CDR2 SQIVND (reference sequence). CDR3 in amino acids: CASSIGGSTEAFF. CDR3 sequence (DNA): TGTGCCAGTAGTATAGGGGGGAGCACTGAAGCTTTCTTT.

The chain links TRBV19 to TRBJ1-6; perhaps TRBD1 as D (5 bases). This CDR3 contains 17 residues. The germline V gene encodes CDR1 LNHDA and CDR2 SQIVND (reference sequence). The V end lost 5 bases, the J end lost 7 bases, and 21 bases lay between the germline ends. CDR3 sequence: CASSLPQGSLRNSPLHF. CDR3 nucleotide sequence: TGTGCCAGTAGTCTACCCCAGGGCAGCCTGAGGAATTCACCCCTCCACTTT.